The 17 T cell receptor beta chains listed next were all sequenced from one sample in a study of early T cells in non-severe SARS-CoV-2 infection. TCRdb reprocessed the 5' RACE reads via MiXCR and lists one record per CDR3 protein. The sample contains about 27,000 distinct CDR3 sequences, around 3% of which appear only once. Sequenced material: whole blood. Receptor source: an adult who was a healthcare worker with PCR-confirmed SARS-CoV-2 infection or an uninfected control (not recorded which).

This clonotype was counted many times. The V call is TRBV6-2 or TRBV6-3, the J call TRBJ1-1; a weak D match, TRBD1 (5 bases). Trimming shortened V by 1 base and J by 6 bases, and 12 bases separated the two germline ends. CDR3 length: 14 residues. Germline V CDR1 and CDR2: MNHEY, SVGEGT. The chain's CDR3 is CASSYLPGWSEAFF. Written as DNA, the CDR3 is TGTGCCAGCAGTTACTTGCCAGGGTGGTCTGAAGCTTTCTTT.

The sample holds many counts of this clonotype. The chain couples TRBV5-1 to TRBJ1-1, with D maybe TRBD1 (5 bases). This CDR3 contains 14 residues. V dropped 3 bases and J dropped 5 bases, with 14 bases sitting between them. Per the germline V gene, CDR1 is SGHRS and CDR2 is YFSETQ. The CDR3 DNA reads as TGCGCCAGCAGCTGGGGCCACGGCGGGACTGAAGCTTTCTTT. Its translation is CASSWGHGGTEAFF.

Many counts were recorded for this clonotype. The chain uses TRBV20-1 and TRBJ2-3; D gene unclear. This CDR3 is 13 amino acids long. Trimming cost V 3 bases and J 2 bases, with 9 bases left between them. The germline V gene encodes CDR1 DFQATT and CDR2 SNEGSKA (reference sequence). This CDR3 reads CSARNMFTDTQYF. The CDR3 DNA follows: TGCAGTGCTAGGAATATGTTCACAGATACGCAGTATTTT.

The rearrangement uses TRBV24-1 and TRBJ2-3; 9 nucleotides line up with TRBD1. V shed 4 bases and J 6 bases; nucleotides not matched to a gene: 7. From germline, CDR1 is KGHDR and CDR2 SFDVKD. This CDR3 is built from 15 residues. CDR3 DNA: TGTGCCACCAGTGACCGGGACAGGGAGAAGGATACGCAGTATTTT. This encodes CATSDRDREKDTQYF.

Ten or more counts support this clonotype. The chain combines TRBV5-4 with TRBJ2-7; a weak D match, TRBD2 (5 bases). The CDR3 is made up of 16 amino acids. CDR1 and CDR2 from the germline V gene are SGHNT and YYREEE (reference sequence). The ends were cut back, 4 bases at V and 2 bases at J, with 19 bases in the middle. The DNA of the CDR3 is TGTGCCAGCAGCCGAGGGTTCGGCCATACAACCTACGAGCAGTACGTC. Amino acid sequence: CASSRGFGHTTYEQYV.

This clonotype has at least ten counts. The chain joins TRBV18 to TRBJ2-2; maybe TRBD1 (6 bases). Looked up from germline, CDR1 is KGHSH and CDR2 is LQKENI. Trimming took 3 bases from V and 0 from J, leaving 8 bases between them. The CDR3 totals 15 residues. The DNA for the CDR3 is TGTGCCAGCTCACCTGGACAGACGAACACCGGGGAGCTGTTTTTT. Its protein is CASSPGQTNTGELFF.

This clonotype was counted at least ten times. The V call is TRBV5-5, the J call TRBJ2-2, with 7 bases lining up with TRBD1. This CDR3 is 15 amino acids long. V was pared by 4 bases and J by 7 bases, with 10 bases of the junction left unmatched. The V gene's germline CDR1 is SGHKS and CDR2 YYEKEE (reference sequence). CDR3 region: CASSQITGEYGELFF. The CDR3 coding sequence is TGTGCCAGCAGCCAAATCACAGGGGAATACGGGGAGCTGTTTTTT.

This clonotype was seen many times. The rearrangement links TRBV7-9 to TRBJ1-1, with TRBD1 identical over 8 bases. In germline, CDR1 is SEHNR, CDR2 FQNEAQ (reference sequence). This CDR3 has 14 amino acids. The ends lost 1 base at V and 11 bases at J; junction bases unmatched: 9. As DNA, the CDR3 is TGTGCCAGCAGCTTAGAGGGACAGGTGGTGGGCGCTTTCTTT. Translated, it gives CASSLEGQVVGAFF.

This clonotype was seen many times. The CDR3 coding sequence is TGTGCCAGCAGCTTTAGTTCGACCGAAACCGGGGAGCTGTTTTTT. It translates to CASSFSSTETGELFF. The chain is built from TRBV7-8 and TRBJ2-2; D call uncertain. Between the trimmed V and J ends, which lost 3 bases and 5 bases, there was a span of 13 bases. Germline assignment: CDR1 SGHVS and CDR2 FQNEAQ. The CDR3 sequence is 15 residues long.

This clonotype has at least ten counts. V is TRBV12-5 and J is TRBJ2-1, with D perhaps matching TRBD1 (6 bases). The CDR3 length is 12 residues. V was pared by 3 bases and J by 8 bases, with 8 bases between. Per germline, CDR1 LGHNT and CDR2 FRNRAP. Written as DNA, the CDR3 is TGTGCTAGTGGTTTACAGGGTGATGAGCAGTTCTTC. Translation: CASGLQGDEQFF.

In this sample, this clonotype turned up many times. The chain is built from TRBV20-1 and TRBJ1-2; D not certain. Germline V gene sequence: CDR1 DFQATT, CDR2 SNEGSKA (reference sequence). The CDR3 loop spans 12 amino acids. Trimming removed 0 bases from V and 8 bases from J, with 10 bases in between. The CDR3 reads CSARDGPEGYTF. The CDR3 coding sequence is TGCAGTGCTAGAGATGGCCCCGAGGGCTACACCTTC.

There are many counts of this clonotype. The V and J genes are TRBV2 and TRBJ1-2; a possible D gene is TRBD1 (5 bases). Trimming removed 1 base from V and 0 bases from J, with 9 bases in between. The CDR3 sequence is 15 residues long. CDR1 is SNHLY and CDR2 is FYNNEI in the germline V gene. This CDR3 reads CASSEVDRSNYGYTF. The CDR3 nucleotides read TGTGCCAGCAGTGAAGTCGACAGATCTAACTATGGCTACACCTTC.

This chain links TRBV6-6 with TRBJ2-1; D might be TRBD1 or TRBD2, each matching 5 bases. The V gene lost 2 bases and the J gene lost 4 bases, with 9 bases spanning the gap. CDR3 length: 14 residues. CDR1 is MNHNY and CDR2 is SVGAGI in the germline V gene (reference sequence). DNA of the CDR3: TGTGCCAGCAGTTACGTAGGGACGTACAATGAGCAGTTCTTC. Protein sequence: CASSYVGTYNEQFF.

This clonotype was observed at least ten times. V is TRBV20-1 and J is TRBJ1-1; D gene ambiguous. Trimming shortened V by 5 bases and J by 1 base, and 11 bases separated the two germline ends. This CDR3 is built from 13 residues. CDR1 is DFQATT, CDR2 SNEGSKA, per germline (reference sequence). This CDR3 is CSAPDPRNTEAFF. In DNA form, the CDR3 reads TGCAGTGCTCCGGACCCCCGGAACACTGAAGCTTTCTTT.

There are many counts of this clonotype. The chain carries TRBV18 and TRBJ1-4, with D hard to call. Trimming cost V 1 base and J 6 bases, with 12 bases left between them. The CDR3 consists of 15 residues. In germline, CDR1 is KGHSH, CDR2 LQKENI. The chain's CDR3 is CASSPQGGMDEKLFF. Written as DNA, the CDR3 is TGTGCCAGCTCACCACAGGGAGGAATGGATGAAAAACTGTTTTTT.

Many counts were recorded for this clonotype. The DNA of the CDR3 is TGCGCCAGCAGTCTAGGGTCGGAGAACACTGAAGCTTTCTTT. It yields the protein CASSLGSENTEAFF. J is TRBJ1-1 and V is TRBV10-2; D remains ambiguous. V dropped 5 bases and J dropped 1 base, with 11 bases sitting between them. The CDR3 loop spans 14 amino acids. The germline gives CDR1 WSHSY, CDR2 SAAADI.

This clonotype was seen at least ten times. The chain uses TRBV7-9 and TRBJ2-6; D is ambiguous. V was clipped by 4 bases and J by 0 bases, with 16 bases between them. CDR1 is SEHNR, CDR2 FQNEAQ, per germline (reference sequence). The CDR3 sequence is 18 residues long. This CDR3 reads CASSSNPDSFSGANVLTF. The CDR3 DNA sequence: TGTGCCAGCAGCTCCAATCCAGACTCTTTCTCTGGGGCCAACGTCCTGACTTTC. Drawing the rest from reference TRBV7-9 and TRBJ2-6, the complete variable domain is DTGVSQNPRHKITKRGQNVTFRCDPISEHNRLYWYRQTLGQGPEFLTYFQNEAQLEKSRLLSDRFSAERPKGSFSTLEIQRTEQGDSAMYLCASSSNPDSFSGANVLTFGAGSRLTVL.